This TCR beta chain is drawn from a study of human T cells and chemical hapten exposure. In the study overall: 2% DPC applied to a roughly 2 cm by roughly 2 cm arm area sensitized donors. Slight volume differences across pooled libraries mainly accounted for varying per-sample TCR yields.

As for time point: patch test 2, 6 weeks after DPC sensitization. Treatment: therapeutic diphenylcyclopropenone sensitization with weekly scalp DPC. Points from the study as a whole: TCRs above 1 in 1000 frequency did not change with DPC sensitization.

The library tagged individual cDNA molecules with unique molecular identifiers. TCRdb re-called the RACE reads through MiXCR, storing one row per CDR3 protein. This table has about 40,000 distinct CDR3 sequences, around 3% appearing once. In its sample, this clonotype was seen many times. The antigen remains unidentified. This CDR3 is built from 16 residues. V was shortened by 0 bases and J by 6 bases, with 16 bases between the two germline ends. CDR1 is LGHDT, CDR2 YNNKEL, per germline (reference sequence). This receptor was taken from a man between 40 and 49 years old with alopecia areata. Some clones in this sample may be carry-over from other donors' samples. The sample here was whole blood, taken in connection with sensitization to the hapten diphenylcyclopropenone (DPC). The chain recombines TRBV3-1 with TRBJ2-3; the D is unclear. The chain's CDR3 is CASSQEKRYRTDTQYF. CDR3 nucleotide sequence: TGTGCCAGCAGCCAAGAGAAGCGATACCGAACGGATACGCAGTATTTT.